Listed below are T cell receptor beta chains from one sample, sequenced in a study of blood T cell repertoires in COVID-19. The method was immunoSEQ multiplex PCR; TCRdb's version includes in-frame clones alone and lacks a portion of them. The profile shows roughly 190,000 clones, 80% to 95% of them singletons. The sample was peripheral blood. The receptors were gathered from a man aged 50 or older with acute or convalescent COVID-19. CDR3s include the opening cysteine and the closing phenylalanine or tryptophan. A D gene is named only where the DNA matches it firmly. Rows may omit the clone size; those that give it use once, few, many or a size class.

CDR3 length,V gene,D gene,clone size,J gene,CDR3 DNA,CDR3 protein
14,TRBV7-9,NA,NA,TRBJ2-3,TGTGCCAGCAGTTCGGAGCGACTCACAGATACGCAGTATTTT,CASSSERLTDTQYF
14,TRBV27,NA,NA,TRBJ1-1,TGTGCCAGCAGTCCCCTCAGTCGCCCCCCCGAAGCTTTCTTT,CASSPLSRPPEAFF
13,TRBV18,TRBD1,NA,TRBJ1-5,TGTGCCAGCGGAAGGGACAGGGATCAGCCCCAGCATTTT,CASGRDRDQPQHF
15,TRBV18,NA,NA,TRBJ2-3,TGTGCCAGCTCCCCCCGGTTTTTGGGCACAGATACGCAGTATTTT,CASSPRFLGTDTQYF
16,TRBV5-1,NA,once,TRBJ2-1,TGCGCCAGCAGCACTCGGGTAGCGCCCTCCTACAATGAGCAGTTCTTC,CASSTRVAPSYNEQFF
15,TRBV7-9,TRBD2,NA,TRBJ2-5,TGTGCCAGCACCGGACTAGCGGGGGTTTATGAGACCCAGTACTTC,CASTGLAGVYETQYF
15,TRBV6-4,NA,NA,TRBJ1-6,TGTGCCAGCAGTGCGGCGGAGACCTATAATTCACCCCTCCACTTT,CASSAAETYNSPLHF
14,TRBV27,NA,NA,TRBJ1-6,TGTGCCAGCAGCCCCCTCCAGGCCAATTCACCCCTCCACTTT,CASSPLQANSPLHF
16,TRBV11-2,NA,NA,TRBJ2-2,TGTGCCAGCAGCTTAGGAACCAGGTGGTACACCGGGGAGCTGTTTTTT,CASSLGTRWYTGELFF
15,TRBV7-3,TRBD2,once,TRBJ2-5,TGTGCCAGCAGCCCCGGGACTAGCGGGAGGGAGACCCAGTACTTC,CASSPGTSGRETQYF
14,TRBV6-6,TRBD1,NA,TRBJ1-2,TGTGCCAGCAGTTCGGGACAGGGGCACTATGGCTACACCTTC,CASSSGQGHYGYTF
17,TRBV10-3,NA,NA,TRBJ1-3,TGTGCCATCAGTGAGTCTTCCCCTGGGACACTTGGAAACACCATATATTTT,CAISESSPGTLGNTIYF
14,TRBV10-3,NA,NA,TRBJ2-3,TGTGCCATCAGTGACCCTCAGTTGACAGATACGCAGTATTTT,CAISDPQLTDTQYF
12,TRBV12-3/TRBV12-4,TRBD1,NA,TRBJ1-2,TGTGCCAGCAGGGGACAGGGCGTGGGCTACACCTTC,CASRGQGVGYTF
15,TRBV10-2,TRBD1,few,TRBJ1-1,TGCGCCAGCAGAGGGGTAGACAGGGGGTTTACTGAAGCTTTCTTT,CASRGVDRGFTEAFF
13,TRBV7-2,NA,NA,TRBJ2-2,TGTGCCAGCAGCTACAGGGTCACCGGGGAGCTGTTTTTT,CASSYRVTGELFF
15,TRBV11-2,NA,NA,TRBJ1-6,TGTGCCAGCAGCTTAGGAGTGTCCTATAATTCACCCCTCCACTTT,CASSLGVSYNSPLHF
15,TRBV6-5,NA,few,TRBJ1-6,TGTGCCAGCAGTTATGGAGGTGGAATTAATTCACCCCTCCACTTT,CASSYGGGINSPLHF
16,TRBV7-5,NA,few,TRBJ2-3,TGTGTCAGAAGCCCCACCGGGACTAGCGGGAGATATGTGCAGTATTTT,CVRSPTGTSGRYVQYF
14,TRBV6-5,TRBD2,NA,TRBJ2-7,TGTGCCAGCAGTTGGGGGACTAGCGGATACGAGCAGTACTTC,CASSWGTSGYEQYF
13,TRBV29-1,TRBD1,NA,TRBJ2-3,TGCAGCGTCGACCGGACAGGGGTGGATACGCAGTATTTT,CSVDRTGVDTQYF
15,TRBV4-3,NA,NA,TRBJ1-2,TGCGCCAGCAGCCCCGAGGGGGGGACTACATATGGCTACACCTTC,CASSPEGGTTYGYTF
14,TRBV19,TRBD1,NA,TRBJ2-5,TGTGCCAGTAGTATCGGGACAGGACACGAGACCCAGTACTTC,CASSIGTGHETQYF
19,TRBV9,NA,NA,TRBJ1-6,TGTGCCAGCAGCGTAGTCCCAGGTCGGCAGAGCTCCTATAATTCACCCCTCCACTTT,CASSVVPGRQSSYNSPLHF
15,TRBV5-4,TRBD1,NA,TRBJ2-7,TGTGCCAGCAGCTTGCGACAGGGACGTTCTTACGAGCAGTACTTC,CASSLRQGRSYEQYF
14,TRBV28,TRBD2,NA,TRBJ2-7,TGTGCCAGCAGTTCCCGAGGACTAGTTCGGGAGCAGTACTTC,CASSSRGLVREQYF
14,TRBV7-9,TRBD1,NA,TRBJ1-1,TGTGCCAGCAGCCCGAGACAGGGGGAGGGTGAAGCTTTCTTT,CASSPRQGEGEAFF
13,TRBV29-1,NA,NA,TRBJ1-1,TGCAGCGTTGAAAGCCAGGGAGGCACTGAAGCTTTCTTT,CSVESQGGTEAFF
14,TRBV5-6,NA,NA,TRBJ2-7,TGTGCCAGCAGCTTGTCGGGGGTGCCCTACGAGCAGTACTTC,CASSLSGVPYEQYF
14,TRBV6-5,NA,once,TRBJ2-1,TGTGCCAGCAGCAGGGGGGTTCCATACAATGAGCAGTTCTTC,CASSRGVPYNEQFF
14,TRBV5-8,NA,NA,TRBJ2-3,TGTGCCAGCAGCTTGGACAGGATCACAGATACGCAGTATTTT,CASSLDRITDTQYF
13,TRBV6-2/TRBV6-3,NA,NA,TRBJ2-1,TGTGCCAGCAGCCCCGGGAACTACAATGAGCAGTTCTTC,CASSPGNYNEQFF
14,TRBV28,TRBD2,NA,TRBJ2-7,TGTGCCAGCAGTCCTAGCGGGACTCCCCTCGAGCAGTACTTC,CASSPSGTPLEQYF
13,TRBV9,NA,NA,TRBJ2-2,TGTGCCAGCAGCGTTACTTACACCGGGGAGCTGTTTTTT,CASSVTYTGELFF
14,TRBV5-5,TRBD1,NA,TRBJ1-6,TGTGCCAGCGACCCATCGGACAGGATTTCACCCCTCCACTTT,CASDPSDRISPLHF
15,TRBV7-9,TRBD2,once,TRBJ2-1,TGTGCCAGCAGCTTACGTGGATCGGGAGGAGGGGAGCAGTTCTTC,CASSLRGSGGGEQFF
17,TRBV7-3,TRBD2,NA,TRBJ2-3,TGTGCCAGCAGCCCAGGACTAGCGGGAGATCGCACAGATACGCAGTATTTT,CASSPGLAGDRTDTQYF
15,TRBV12-2,NA,NA,TRBJ2-7,TGTGCAAGTCGCTTAAACGGCGGCTGTCCCTACGAGCAGTACTTC,CASRLNGGCPYEQYF
15,TRBV11-2,TRBD2,few,TRBJ2-5,TGTGCCAGCAGCTCGGGACTAGCGGGGATGGAGACCCAGTACTTC,CASSSGLAGMETQYF
14,TRBV6-5,NA,NA,TRBJ2-5,TGTGCCAGCAGTTACTCGTATTCCTCCGAGACCCAGTACTTC,CASSYSYSSETQYF
14,TRBV6-5,TRBD2,once,TRBJ2-2,TGTGCCAGCGTATTAGCGGGAGGGCCCCGGGAGCTGTTTTTT,CASVLAGGPRELFF
15,TRBV4-3,NA,NA,TRBJ1-5,TGCGCCAGCAGCCAAGACCGGTCTAGCAATCAGCCCCAGCATTTT,CASSQDRSSNQPQHF
16,TRBV7-2,NA,NA,TRBJ2-3,TGTGCCAGCAGCTTAGCTGGGCAGGTCTCGTCAGATACGCAGTATTTT,CASSLAGQVSSDTQYF
15,TRBV19,NA,NA,TRBJ1-6,TGTGCCAGTAGTGGGGGGGTTCTGTATAATTCACCCCTCCACTTT,CASSGGVLYNSPLHF
13,TRBV10-3,TRBD1,NA,TRBJ1-2,TGTGCCATCAGTGAGGACAGGGACTATGGCTACACCTTC,CAISEDRDYGYTF
11,TRBV3-1/TRBV3-2,TRBD2,once,TRBJ2-1,TGTGCCAGCAGGGGGGGGTATGAGCAGTTCTTC,CASRGGYEQFF
13,TRBV30,NA,NA,TRBJ2-2,TGTGCCTGGGGAAGCGAGATTTTCGGGGAGCTGTTTTTT,CAWGSEIFGELFF
16,TRBV5-4,NA,few,TRBJ2-7,TGTGCCAGCAGCTCTATGAATCCGGGACAAGACTACGAGCAGTACTTC,CASSSMNPGQDYEQYF
15,TRBV3-1/TRBV3-2,TRBD2,NA,TRBJ2-1,TGTGCCAGCAGCCTGGGACTAGCGGGGGGCGATGAGCAGTTCTTC,CASSLGLAGGDEQFF
17,TRBV7-6,NA,NA,TRBJ1-3,TGTGCCAGCAGCTTAACGACAATGGGGCTCTCTGGAAACACCATATATTTT,CASSLTTMGLSGNTIYF
15,TRBV28,TRBD1,NA,TRBJ1-5,TGTGCCAGCCTGGGACAGGATCATAGCAATCAGCCCCAGCATTTT,CASLGQDHSNQPQHF
15,TRBV9,TRBD1,once,TRBJ1-5,TGTGCCAGCAGCGTAGAGGGACAGGGGGATCAGCCCCAGCATTTT,CASSVEGQGDQPQHF
15,TRBV19,TRBD1,NA,TRBJ2-2,TGTGCCAGTAGTATTCGACAGGGGTGGGCCGGGGAGCTGTTTTTT,CASSIRQGWAGELFF
14,TRBV2,NA,NA,TRBJ1-2,TGTGCCAGCAGCAACGACGGGTCGTACTATGGCTACACCTTC,CASSNDGSYYGYTF
17,TRBV6-2/TRBV6-3,TRBD2,NA,TRBJ2-3,TGTGCCAGCAGTCATCCGGGGGAGCGGGGGAGCACAGATACGCAGTATTTT,CASSHPGERGSTDTQYF
16,TRBV19,NA,NA,TRBJ1-5,TGTGCCAGTAAGGGGGTAGGGGTGAATAGCAATCAGCCCCAGCATTTT,CASKGVGVNSNQPQHF
16,TRBV4-2,TRBD2,NA,TRBJ2-7,TGTGCCAGCAGCCCCTTAGGTGCGGGAGGGCGGTACGAGCAGTACTTC,CASSPLGAGGRYEQYF
13,TRBV10-3,NA,NA,TRBJ2-7,TGTGCCATCAGTCAGCGGAACTCCTACGAGCAGTACTTC,CAISQRNSYEQYF
11,TRBV29-1,NA,NA,TRBJ1-2,TGCAGCGTTGAAGTACGGTATGGCTACACCTTC,CSVEVRYGYTF